One and the same sample provided the 17 T cell receptor beta chains below, sequenced in a study of blood T cells in healthy people across ages. Sample-barcoded 5' priming and a J-beta primer mix drove a second PCR of roughly 6 to 12 cycles. TCRdb used MiXCR to reprocess the 5' RACE reads, holding one entry per CDR3 protein. Of nearly 1 million distinct CDR3 sequences in the sample, about 51% were seen once. Sequencing input: blood. The receptors shown here come from a woman aged 55-69 years in good health.

V gene TRBV7-2 combines with J gene TRBJ2-7; 9 nucleotides line up with TRBD2. The V gene's germline CDR1 is SGHTA and CDR2 FQGNSA. CDR3 length equals 17 residues. Losses at the gene ends were 0 bases for V and 5 bases for J; bases not matched to a gene: 11. The CDR3 bases are TGTGCCAGCAGCTTAGCGCCAGTGGGTAGCGGGAGTAACGAGCAGTACTTC. This translates into CASSLAPVGSGSNEQYF.

The genes are TRBV28 and TRBJ1-6, with TRBD1 matching 8 bases. The V and J ends lost 5 bases and 11 bases, in that order; junction bases with no gene match: 8. The germline V gene encodes CDR1 MDHEN and CDR2 SYDVKM. The CDR3 is 14 residues long. The CDR3 here is CASSPGQAFTPLHF. The CDR3 DNA reads as TGTGCCAGCAGTCCGGGACAGGCCTTTACACCCCTCCACTTT.

This chain connects TRBV5-1 to TRBJ2-6; 14 bases line up with TRBD2. Trimming took 4 bases from V and 2 from J; bases not matched to a gene: 2. CDR1 and CDR2 (germline): SGHRS, YFSETQ. CDR3 length: 17 residues. The CDR3 region has the DNA TGCGCCAGCAGCAAGGGACTAGCGGGAGCTGGGGCCAACGTCCTGACTTTC. This codes for CASSKGLAGAGANVLTF.

The chain joins TRBV10-3 to TRBJ2-3; 8 bases map to TRBD2. Germline CDR1 and CDR2: ENHRY and SYGVKD. CDR3 size: 16 residues. The V segment lost 8 bases and the J segment 0 bases; nucleotides outside the gene matches: 10. The CDR3 loop reads CAIGTLAAHSTDTQYF. The CDR3 DNA reads as TGTGCCATCGGGACACTAGCGGCCCATAGCACAGATACGCAGTATTTT.

The chain links TRBV7-2 to TRBJ2-1; the match to TRBD1 covers 7 bases. Germline V gene data show CDR1 as SGHTA and CDR2 as FQGNSA. There are 15 residues in the CDR3. J was trimmed by 8 bases and V by 5 bases; bases with no gene match: 12. In nucleotides, the CDR3 is TGTGCCAGCAGCACATTGGGACAGAGAAGCGATGAGCAGTTCTTC. This codes for CASSTLGQRSDEQFF.

V usage is TRBV20-1 and J usage is TRBJ2-7; D perhaps matches TRBD1 (7 bases). V was cut by 8 bases and J by 4 bases, with 18 bases left in between. Germline CDR1 and CDR2: DFQATT and SNEGSKA (reference sequence). The CDR3 runs to 13 residues. CDR3 loop: CSPEGRGKYEQYF. The CDR3 DNA sequence: TGCAGTCCGGAGGGCAGGGGGAAGTACGAGCAGTACTTC.

The gene calls are TRBV6-5 and TRBJ2-7, with D possibly TRBD2 on 6 matching bases. The germline V gene has CDR1 MNHEY and CDR2 SVGAGI. V was cut by 4 bases and J by 5 bases, with 12 bases left in between. The CDR3 consists of 13 residues. CDR3 sequence: CASSWSGADEQYF. Here the CDR3 DNA reads TGTGCCAGCAGTTGGTCGGGAGCAGACGAGCAGTACTTC.

The chain combines TRBV9 with TRBJ2-2, with D hard to call. Trimming cost V 0 bases and J 7 bases, with 7 bases left between them. The CDR3 is 13 amino acids. The germline V gene encodes CDR1 SGDLS and CDR2 YYNGEE. For the CDR3, the DNA is TGTGCCAGCAGCGTAGTCGCAGGCGGGGAGCTGTTTTTT. Amino acids: CASSVVAGGELFF.

The chain links TRBV6-1 to TRBJ2-7; no clear D. CDR1 and CDR2 (germline): MNHNS, SASEGT. CDR3 length: 12 residues. The V end was cut by 3 bases, the J end by 6 bases, with 9 bases between. CDR3 region: CASSDSDGEQYF. DNA for the CDR3: TGTGCCAGCAGTGATTCCGACGGCGAGCAGTACTTC.

This clonotype has just a few counts. This rearrangement joins TRBV29-1 to TRBJ2-7, with D hard to call. V shed 6 bases and J shed 7 bases, with 19 bases lying between them. CDR3 size: 13 residues. Per the germline V gene, CDR1 is SQVTM and CDR2 is ANQGSEA. CDR3 in amino acids: CSVGMDVTGEQYF. For the CDR3, the DNA is TGCAGCGTCGGAATGGACGTGACGGGTGAGCAGTACTTC.

The V and J genes are TRBV10-3 and TRBJ2-1; the D is unclear. Trimming took 4 bases from V and 6 from J, leaving 16 bases between them. Germline assignment: CDR1 ENHRY and CDR2 SYGVKD. The CDR3 loop spans 15 amino acids. The CDR3 DNA reads TGTGCCATCAGTGTCGGGCACGTACTCCTCAATGAGCAGTTCTTC. Translated, it gives CAISVGHVLLNEQFF.

This clonotype was counted at least ten times. This rearrangement joins TRBV28 to TRBJ2-7; D is uncertain. Deletions cut 7 bases from V and 0 bases from J, with 16 bases between. Germline CDR1 is MDHEN and CDR2 is SYDVKM. The CDR3 is 15 residues long. This chain's CDR3 is CASTAPDGFSYEQYF. CDR3 DNA: TGTGCCAGCACCGCCCCTGACGGTTTCTCCTACGAGCAGTACTTC. The full variable domain, in which reference TRBV28 and TRBJ2-7 provide the parts outside the CDR3, is DVKVTQSSRYLVKRTGEKVFLECVQDMDHENMFWYRQDPGLGLRLIYFSYDVKMKEKGDIPEGYSVSREKKERFSLILESASTNQTSMYLCASTAPDGFSYEQYFGPGTRLTVT.

As concerns this clonotype: An end of the junction does not agree with germline; a read error may underlie this. This chain links TRBV7-9 with TRBJ2-3, with TRBD2 identical over 8 bases. Germline V gives CDR1 SEHNR, CDR2 FQNEAQ (reference sequence). CDR3 size: 15 residues. The CDR3 is CASSPSGTRADAQYF. The CDR3 bases are TGTGCCAGCAGCCCGTCCGGGACTAGGGCAGATGCGCAGTATTTT.

V and J are TRBV12-3 or TRBV12-4 and TRBJ2-2, with 8 bases aligning to TRBD2. V gave up 9 bases and J gave up 7 bases; unmatched junction bases: 10. The CDR3 extends over 14 amino acids. The CDR3 bases are TGTGCCAGTTCTTTGGGACTAGAGGACGGGGAGCTGTTTTTT. Protein product: CASSLGLEDGELFF.

The genes are TRBV28 and TRBJ2-7, with unresolved D. The J call is uncertain, as TRBJ2-5 better fits the DNA end. This CDR3 comprises 15 residues. In germline, CDR1 is MDHEN, CDR2 SYDVKM. The DNA for the CDR3 is TGTGCCAGCAGTTTATTTTTTGGCGATGGGGAGACCCAGTACTTC. Protein product: CASSLFFGDGETQYF.

This clonotype has at least ten counts. This chain connects TRBV29-1 to TRBJ2-6; 8 bases are a match to TRBD1. CDR3 size: 17 residues. V lost 6 bases and J lost 0; bases outside the gene matches: 10. Germline loops: CDR1 SQVTM, CDR2 ANQGSEA. Here the CDR3 DNA reads TGCAGCGTACCTATTGGCAGGGGGCCCTCTGGGGCCAACGTCCTGACTTTC. The encoded protein is CSVPIGRGPSGANVLTF. The full variable domain, with the rest looked up from reference TRBV29-1 and TRBJ2-6, is SAVISQKPSRDICQRGTSLTIQCQVDSQVTMMFWYRQQPGQSLTLIATANQGSEATYESGFVIDKFPISRPNLTFSTLTVSNMSPEDSSIYLCSVPIGRGPSGANVLTFGAGSRLTVL.

This clonotype was found once. One end of the junction is discordant with germline, which a read error may explain. The gene calls are TRBV28 and TRBJ2-7, with 10 bases that match TRBD1. Germline assignment: CDR1 MDHEN and CDR2 SYDVKM. This CDR3 spans 17 amino acids. As DNA, the CDR3 is TGTGCCAACAGTTTAGCGGGACAGGGGACGCTAGCCTACGAGCAGTACTTC. It specifies CANSLAGQGTLAYEQYF.